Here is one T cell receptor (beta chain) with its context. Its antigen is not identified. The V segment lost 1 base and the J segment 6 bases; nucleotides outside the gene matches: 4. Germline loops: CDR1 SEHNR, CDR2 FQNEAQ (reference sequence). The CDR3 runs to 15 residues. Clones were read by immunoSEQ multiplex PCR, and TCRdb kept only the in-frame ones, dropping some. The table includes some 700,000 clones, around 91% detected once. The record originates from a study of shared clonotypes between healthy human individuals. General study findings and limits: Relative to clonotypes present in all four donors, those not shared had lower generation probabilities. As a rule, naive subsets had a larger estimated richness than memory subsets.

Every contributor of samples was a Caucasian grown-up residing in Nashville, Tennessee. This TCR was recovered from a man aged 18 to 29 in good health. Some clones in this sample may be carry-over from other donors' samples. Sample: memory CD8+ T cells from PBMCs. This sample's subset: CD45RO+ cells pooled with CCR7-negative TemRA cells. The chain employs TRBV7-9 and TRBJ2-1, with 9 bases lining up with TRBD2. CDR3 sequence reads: CASSLGVSGSNEQFF. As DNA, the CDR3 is TGTGCCAGCAGCTTAGGCGTTAGCGGGAGCAATGAGCAGTTCTTC.